This TCR beta chain was recorded in a study of shared clonotypes between healthy human individuals. Points from the study as a whole: Rarefaction demonstrated incomplete sorted-subset sequencing despite large depth. The study found about 5.1% of naive CD4 clonotypes shared across several donors.

A note on this clone: Its target is unknown.

The V end lost 5 bases, the J end lost 2 bases, and 13 bases lay between the germline ends. CDR1 SEHNR and CDR2 FQNEAQ come from the germline V gene (reference sequence). This CDR3 region has 14 residues. Libraries were prepared by immunoSEQ multiplex PCR; TCRdb keeps only in-frame clonotypes and omits some of them. The sample comprises about 2.3 million clones, under 95% of which are singletons, and 0.37% rests with the top ten. The healthy adult donors were HIV-negative and reported no recent acute infections or vaccinations. The source of this sequence is a young man in good health. Some clones in this sample may be carry-over from other donors' samples. The sequenced sample consisted of naive CD4+ T cells from PBMCs. Regarding subset: CD45RA+ positively selected. The chain employs TRBV7-9 and TRBJ2-7; D possibly corresponds to TRBD2 (6 bases). The CDR3 reads CASSALAFAYEQYF. For the CDR3, the DNA is TGTGCCAGCAGCGCACTAGCTTTCGCCTACGAGCAGTACTTC.